The 24 T cell receptor beta chains listed next were all sequenced from one sample in a study of Graves' ophthalmopathy and Graves' hyperthyroidism. Amplification targeted the TCR beta CDR3 regions, with RNA transcripts as the source material. HTBI primers were employed in first-round RT-PCR, then a second-round multiplex PCR followed. A single record per CDR3 protein comes from TCRdb applying MiXCR to the multiplex PCR reads. The profile shows under 800,000 distinct CDR3 sequences, 22% of them singletons. Material for sequencing was peripheral blood. Source of these receptors: a woman aged 18-29 years with stable Graves' hyperthyroidism. Some clones in this sample may be carry-over from other donors' samples.

This clonotype was counted only a few times. The J gene is TRBJ2-2, the V gene TRBV12-3 or TRBV12-4, with D unresolved. This CDR3 contains 13 residues. Trimming pared 7 bases from V and 2 bases from J, leaving 8 bases between. CDR3 sequence reads: CASTQRNTGELFF. The CDR3 DNA is TGTGCCAGCACCCAGAGAAACACCGGGGAGCTGTTTTTT.

The chain links TRBV6-1 to TRBJ2-7; tentatively, D is TRBD2 (5 bases). This CDR3 spans 13 amino acids. Deletions cut 11 bases from V and 3 bases from J, with 17 bases between. Germline V CDR1 and CDR2: MNHNS, SASEGT. This CDR3 is CASRDGLDYEQYF. The CDR3 coding sequence is TGTGCCTCTCGGGATGGCTTAGACTACGAGCAGTACTTC.

This clonotype was counted many times. The chain's CDR3 is CASSAGYSNQPQHF. The CDR3 DNA reads as TGTGCCAGCAGTGCAGGTTATAGCAATCAGCCCCAGCATTTT. The rearrangement links TRBV6-1 to TRBJ1-5; D remains ambiguous. From germline, CDR1 is MNHNS and CDR2 SASEGT. This CDR3 spans 14 amino acids. Trimming removed 4 bases from V and 0 bases from J, with 7 bases in between.

This clonotype showed up many times. This rearrangement joins TRBV6-5 to TRBJ2-7, with D possibly matching TRBD1 (6 bases). Germline lookup yields CDR1 MNHEY and CDR2 SVGAGI. This CDR3 has 13 residues. The germline V and J ends were trimmed by 11 bases and 2 bases, with 16 bases remaining between them. CDR3 region: CARRTERPYEQYF. The CDR3 nucleotides are TGTGCCCGCCGGACAGAGAGACCCTACGAGCAGTACTTC.

V usage is TRBV24-1 and J usage is TRBJ1-6, with D possibly TRBD1 on 5 matching bases. V lost 10 bases, J lost 7 bases, and 13 bases lay in between. The germline V gene has CDR1 KGHDR and CDR2 SFDVKD. The CDR3 is made up of 13 amino acids. The CDR3 loop reads CATSPGRNSPLHF. The CDR3 nucleotides read TGTGCCACGAGCCCGGGGCGGAATTCACCCCTCCACTTT.

This clonotype was seen many times. The chain is built from TRBV20-1 and TRBJ1-6; D perhaps matches TRBD1 (5 bases). This CDR3 spans 15 amino acids. Germline CDR1 and CDR2: DFQATT and SNEGSKA (reference sequence). The ends were cut back, 3 bases at V and 4 bases at J, with 13 bases in the middle. In DNA form, the CDR3 reads TGCAGTGCTAGTACAGGAACCTATTATAATTCACCCCTCCACTTT. This gives the protein CSASTGTYYNSPLHF.

This clonotype was seen ten or more times. This rearrangement joins TRBV10-3 to TRBJ2-5, with a weak D call TRBD1 (6 bases). This CDR3 is 14 amino acids long. The ends were cut back, 6 bases at V and 1 base at J, with 12 bases in the middle. Germline lookup yields CDR1 ENHRY and CDR2 SYGVKD. Written as DNA, the CDR3 is TGTGCCATCAGCAAACAGGGTCCCCAAGAGACCCAGTACTTC. Its translation: CAISKQGPQETQYF.

The chain uses TRBV12-3 or TRBV12-4 and TRBJ2-5, with 11 bases aligning to TRBD1. J gave up 1 base and V 5 bases, and 3 bases lay outside the gene matches. The CDR3 runs to 15 residues. CDR3 DNA sequence: TGTGCCAGCAGTCCGGGACAGGGGGGCCAAGAGACCCAGTACTTC. This sequence encodes CASSPGQGGQETQYF.

V gene TRBV28 combines with J gene TRBJ2-7, with D unclear. The germline V gene has CDR1 MDHEN and CDR2 SYDVKM. CDR3 length: 14 amino acids. The V end was cut by 4 bases, the J end by 4 bases, with 14 bases between. The DNA for the CDR3 is TGTGCCAGCAGTTCCGAATTTTCAGGTTACGAGCAGTACTTC. This sequence encodes CASSSEFSGYEQYF.

This clonotype was seen at least ten times. The chain employs TRBV12-3 or TRBV12-4 and TRBJ1-1; a weak D match, TRBD1 (6 bases). Trimming took 4 bases from V and 7 from J, leaving 19 bases between them. This CDR3 has 15 amino acids. The CDR3 reads CASSSGGGGRVEAFF. CDR3 DNA: TGTGCCAGCAGTTCGGGAGGGGGGGGAAGGGTTGAAGCTTTCTTT.

The chain is built from TRBV29-1 and TRBJ1-2; D remains unclear. Looked up from germline, CDR1 is SQVTM and CDR2 is ANQGSEA. The CDR3 totals 15 residues. V lost 3 bases and J lost 5, with 19 bases in between. This CDR3 is CSVEAATPPGYGYTF. DNA for the CDR3: TGCAGCGTTGAGGCGGCGACTCCGCCCGGATATGGCTACACCTTC.

The chain combines TRBV7-8 with TRBJ2-7, with a weak D call TRBD1 (6 bases). This CDR3 is 17 amino acids long. The V end lost 1 base, the J end lost 3 bases, and 19 bases lay between the germline ends. Germline CDR1 SGHVS, CDR2 FQNEAQ. CDR3 coding DNA: TGTGCCAGCAGCTTAGAATCCCAACAGGGACCATTCTACGAGCAGTACTTC. It is translated as CASSLESQQGPFYEQYF.

This clonotype was observed a handful of times. The CDR3 DNA reads TGTGCCAGCCCGACCCCAAAAGGCGGGATGGGTGAGCAGTACTTC. Protein sequence: CASPTPKGGMGEQYF. The chain combines TRBV7-6 with TRBJ2-7, with D possibly matching TRBD2 (6 bases). Between the trimmed V and J ends, which lost 8 bases and 7 bases, there was a span of 24 bases. There are 15 residues in the CDR3. CDR1 SGHVS and CDR2 FNYEAQ come from the germline V gene.

This clonotype was observed at least ten times. V usage is TRBV13 and J usage is TRBJ1-1; D perhaps matches TRBD1 (5 bases). Germline CDR1 PRHDT, CDR2 FYEKMQ (reference sequence). The CDR3 is 18 residues long. The V end lost 5 bases, the J end lost 4 bases, and 26 bases lay between the germline ends. The CDR3 DNA reads as TGTGCCAGCAGCCCCCTCTTGGGGCTAGGACCCGGAGGCACTGAAGCTTTCTTT. It translates to CASSPLLGLGPGGTEAFF.

This clonotype was seen repeatedly, ten times or more. The chain has TRBV10-3 and TRBJ2-5; possibly TRBD2 for D (7 bases). Trimming removed 2 bases from V and 5 bases from J, with 15 bases in between. The CDR3 spans 15 residues. CDR1 is ENHRY and CDR2 is SYGVKD in the germline V gene. The CDR3 loop reads CAISEVAGAGETQYF. CDR3 coding DNA: TGTGCCATCAGTGAGGTTGCGGGGGCCGGGGAGACCCAGTACTTC.

This clonotype was seen repeatedly, ten times or more. The J gene is TRBJ1-1, the V gene TRBV6-1; no clear D. Deletions cut 1 base from V and 5 bases from J, with 8 bases between. The CDR3 has 13 residues. From germline, CDR1 is MNHNS and CDR2 SASEGT. CDR3 DNA: TGTGCCAGCAGTGAAGAGGGAGGAACTGAAGCTTTCTTT. Translating gives CASSEEGGTEAFF.

The rearrangement links TRBV19 to TRBJ1-5; TRBD1 is a possible D gene (5 bases). Germline V gene lookup returns CDR1 LNHDA and CDR2 SQIVND (reference sequence). This CDR3 has 16 amino acids. The ends were cut back, 7 bases at V and 2 bases at J, with 18 bases in the middle. The CDR3 protein is CASTLEGAKGNQPQHF. CDR3 DNA sequence: TGTGCCAGTACCCTGGAAGGGGCGAAAGGCAATCAGCCCCAGCATTTT.

In its sample, this clonotype was seen many times. This chain connects TRBV5-1 to TRBJ2-7; D call uncertain. The CDR3 is made up of 13 amino acids. V lost 1 base and J lost 5, with 10 bases in between. The germline V gene has CDR1 SGHRS and CDR2 YFSETQ. CDR3 DNA: TGCGCCAGCAGCTTGAGTGGGCTGGACGAGCAGTACTTC. Translated: CASSLSGLDEQYF. The full variable domain, completed using reference TRBV5-1 and TRBJ2-7, is KAGVTQTPRYLIKTRGQQVTLSCSPISGHRSVSWYQQTPGQGLQFLFEYFSETQRNKGNFPGRFSGRQFSNSRSEMNVSTLELGDSALYLCASSLSGLDEQYFGPGTRLTVT.

This clonotype appeared a few times. CDR3 bases: TGTGCCAGCAGCGTAGGGACAGGAAGGCCATACGAGCAGTACTTC. Protein product: CASSVGTGRPYEQYF. V and J are TRBV9 and TRBJ2-7, with 7 bases lining up with TRBD1. Looked up from germline, CDR1 is SGDLS and CDR2 is YYNGEE. The V gene end was trimmed by 0 bases and the J gene end by 4 bases; junction bases not matched to a gene: 7. The CDR3 totals 15 residues.

The rearrangement links TRBV24-1 to TRBJ2-2; TRBD1 matches at 7 bases. With V trimmed by 12 bases and J by 7 bases, 7 bases remained unmatched. Germline assignment: CDR1 KGHDR and CDR2 SFDVKD. The CDR3 loop spans 12 amino acids. CDR3 sequence (DNA): TGTGCCGTCGACAGGGAAAGCGGGGAGCTGTTTTTT. Protein product: CAVDRESGELFF.

This clonotype was observed many times. The chain uses TRBV7-2 and TRBJ1-6, with D maybe TRBD1 (5 bases). Looked up from germline, CDR1 is SGHTA and CDR2 is FQGNSA. Trimming shortened V by 2 bases and J by 7 bases, and 12 bases separated the two germline ends. The CDR3 has 15 residues. CDR3 in amino acids: CASSLWAGSNSPLHF. In DNA form, the CDR3 reads TGTGCCAGCAGCTTATGGGCAGGGTCAAATTCACCCCTCCACTTT.

This clonotype was observed at least ten times. The chain recombines TRBV30 with TRBJ1-2; D uncertain. CDR3 length equals 13 residues. CDR1 GTSNPN and CDR2 SVGIG come from the germline V gene (reference sequence). V was shortened by 5 bases and J by 3 bases, with 13 bases between the two germline ends. The CDR3 sequence is CAWSKGRDYGYTF. The CDR3 bases are TGTGCCTGGTCAAAGGGCCGGGACTATGGCTACACCTTC.

The sample holds many counts of this clonotype. The chain has TRBV12-3 or TRBV12-4 and TRBJ1-1; D not resolved. CDR3 size: 14 residues. Deletions cut 5 bases from V and 1 base from J, with 11 bases between. The DNA of the CDR3 is TGTGCCAGCAGTCTCAGGTATCCGAACACTGAAGCTTTCTTT. This encodes CASSLRYPNTEAFF.

There are a few counts of this clonotype. The chain is built from TRBV6-2 or TRBV6-3 and TRBJ2-5; 8 positions agree with TRBD1. Trimming removed 9 bases from V and 2 bases from J; junction bases left unmatched: 8. CDR3 length equals 14 residues. Germline V lookup: CDR1 MNHEY, CDR2 SVGEGT. The CDR3 sequence: CASMDRDVQETQYF. In nucleotides, the CDR3 is TGTGCCAGTATGGACAGGGATGTTCAAGAGACCCAGTACTTC.